What follows describes a single T cell receptor (beta chain). This CDR3 is built from 17 residues. V dropped 4 bases and J dropped 3 bases, with 21 bases sitting between them. Per the germline V gene, CDR1 is MGHRA and CDR2 is YSYEKL. These data are taken from a study of blood T cell repertoires in COVID-19. At the level of the study: The analysed material was cDNA or gDNA that came from T cells, B-cell-depleted T cells, or PBMCs.

Participants' reported clinical history set cohort assignment. Profiling relied on immunoSEQ multiplex PCR, and the TCRdb table lists in-frame clones only, not all of them. This sample has 270,000 or so clones, with approximately 90% found just once. This sequence originates from a woman between 35 and 50 years old with acute COVID-19. Sample: PBMCs or T cells enriched from blood (not recorded which). The chain links TRBV4-1 to TRBJ2-5, with TRBD1 as a possible D gene (7 bases). DNA for the CDR3: TGCGCCAGCAGCCGTTATCCGACAGGGCGGGATAAAGAGACCCAGTACTTC. Its translation is CASSRYPTGRDKETQYF.